This record looks at one T cell receptor (beta chain) sequence and its context. The junction does not match germline at one end; this may be a read error. A modified ARM-PCR protocol with three rounds of nested PCR amplified TCRbeta. TCRdb used MiXCR to reprocess the multiplex PCR reads, holding one entry per CDR3 protein. The sample lists around 210,000 distinct CDR3 sequences, roughly 70% occurring once. The sample is drawn from a study of tumor and adjacent non-tumor tissue in lung cancer. No cell sorting was done before RNA was extracted from the tissue. Chemotherapy-naive patients with new lung cancer underwent thoracic surgery in China, August–November 2014. Germline V gene data show CDR1 as SGHRS and CDR2 as YFSETQ. The CDR3 totals 15 residues.

The receptor's source is a man aged 55 to 70 with non-small cell lung cancer. The rearrangement links TRBV5-1 to TRBJ1-5; tentative D call: TRBD1 (5 bases). The sample comprised lung tumor tissue. The CDR3 here is CASSLGGGSNQPQHF. CDR3 DNA sequence: TGCGCAAGCAGCTTGGGGGGGGGTAGCAATCAGCCCCAGCATTTT.